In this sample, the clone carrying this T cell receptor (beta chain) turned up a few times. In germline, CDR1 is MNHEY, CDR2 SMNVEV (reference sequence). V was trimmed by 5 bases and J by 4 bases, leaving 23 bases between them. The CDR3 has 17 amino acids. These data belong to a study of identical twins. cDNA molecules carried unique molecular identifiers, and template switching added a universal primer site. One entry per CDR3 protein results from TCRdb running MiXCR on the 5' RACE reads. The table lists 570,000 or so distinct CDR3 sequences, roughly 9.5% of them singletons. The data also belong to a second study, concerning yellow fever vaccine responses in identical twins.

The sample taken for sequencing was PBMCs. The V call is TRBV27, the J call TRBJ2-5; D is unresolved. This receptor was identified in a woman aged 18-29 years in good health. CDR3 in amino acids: CASSPSPRPAYIETQYF. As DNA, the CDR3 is TGTGCCAGCAGTCCTTCTCCCAGGCCAGCCTATATAGAGACCCAGTACTTC.